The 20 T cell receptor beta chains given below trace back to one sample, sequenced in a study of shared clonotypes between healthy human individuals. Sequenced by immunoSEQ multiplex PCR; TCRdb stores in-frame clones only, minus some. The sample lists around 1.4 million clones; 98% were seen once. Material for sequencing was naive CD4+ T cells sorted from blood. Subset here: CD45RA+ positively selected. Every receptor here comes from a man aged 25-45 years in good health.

The CDR3 reads CASRDAGTFNEQFF. Here the CDR3 DNA reads TGTGCCAGCAGGGACGCCGGGACGTTCAATGAGCAGTTCTTC. The chain joins TRBV25-1 to TRBJ2-1; TRBD1 or TRBD2 may be the D gene (5 bases each). The V gene's germline CDR1 is MGHDK and CDR2 SYGVNS. CDR3 size: 14 residues. V was pared by 6 bases and J by 6 bases, with 15 bases between.

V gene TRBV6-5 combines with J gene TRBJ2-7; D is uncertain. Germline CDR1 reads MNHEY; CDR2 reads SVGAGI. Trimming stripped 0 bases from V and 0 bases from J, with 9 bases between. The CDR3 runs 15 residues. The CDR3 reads CASSYSSFSSYEQYF. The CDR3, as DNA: TGTGCCAGCAGTTACTCGAGCTTTAGCTCCTACGAGCAGTACTTC.

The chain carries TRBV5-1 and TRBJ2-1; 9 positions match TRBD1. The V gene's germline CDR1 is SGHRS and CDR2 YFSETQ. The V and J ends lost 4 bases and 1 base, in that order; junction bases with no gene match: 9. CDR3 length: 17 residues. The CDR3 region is CASSDIRGTGSYNEQFF. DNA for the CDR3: TGCGCCAGCAGCGATATAAGGGGGACAGGGTCCTACAATGAGCAGTTCTTC.

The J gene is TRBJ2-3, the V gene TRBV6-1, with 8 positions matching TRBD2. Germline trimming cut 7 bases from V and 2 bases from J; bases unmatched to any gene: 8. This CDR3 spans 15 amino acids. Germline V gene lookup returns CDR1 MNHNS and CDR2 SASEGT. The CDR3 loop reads CASIKLAANTDTQYF. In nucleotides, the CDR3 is TGTGCCAGCATCAAACTAGCGGCTAACACAGATACGCAGTATTTT.

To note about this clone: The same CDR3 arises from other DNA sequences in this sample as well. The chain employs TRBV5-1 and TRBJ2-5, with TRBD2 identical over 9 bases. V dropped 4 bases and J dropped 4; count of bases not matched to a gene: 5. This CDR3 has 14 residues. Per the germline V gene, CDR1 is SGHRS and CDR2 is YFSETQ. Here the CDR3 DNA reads TGCGCCAGCAGCCGGGGACTAGCTGGAGAGACCCAGTACTTC. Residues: CASSRGLAGETQYF.

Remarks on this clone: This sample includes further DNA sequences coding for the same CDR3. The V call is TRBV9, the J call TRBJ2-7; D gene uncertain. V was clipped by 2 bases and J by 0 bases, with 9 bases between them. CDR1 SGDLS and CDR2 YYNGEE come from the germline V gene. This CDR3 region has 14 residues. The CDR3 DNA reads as TGTGCCAGCAGCGTGTCCGGGTTCTCCTACGAGCAGTACTTC. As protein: CASSVSGFSYEQYF.

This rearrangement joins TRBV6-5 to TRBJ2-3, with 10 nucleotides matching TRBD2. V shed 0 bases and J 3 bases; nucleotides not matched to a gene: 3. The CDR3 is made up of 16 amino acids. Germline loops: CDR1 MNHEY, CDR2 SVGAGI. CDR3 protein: CASSYSPSGSTDTQYF. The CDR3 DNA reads TGTGCCAGCAGTTACTCGCCTAGCGGGAGTACAGATACGCAGTATTTT.

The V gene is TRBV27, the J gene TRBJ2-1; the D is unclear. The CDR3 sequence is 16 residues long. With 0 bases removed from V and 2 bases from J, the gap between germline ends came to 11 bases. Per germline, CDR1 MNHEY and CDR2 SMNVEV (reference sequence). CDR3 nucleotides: TGTGCCAGCAGTTTATCCACTGAGTATACCTACAATGAGCAGTTCTTC. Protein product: CASSLSTEYTYNEQFF.

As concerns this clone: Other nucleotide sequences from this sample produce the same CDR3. CDR3 bases: TGTGCCAGCAGTTACTCGGCAGCCTCCTACGAGCAGTACTTC. Translation gives CASSYSAASYEQYF. The rearrangement uses TRBV6-5 and TRBJ2-7; D is unclear. Per germline, CDR1 MNHEY and CDR2 SVGAGI. The CDR3 spans 14 residues. Deletions cut 0 bases from V and 0 bases from J, with 6 bases between.

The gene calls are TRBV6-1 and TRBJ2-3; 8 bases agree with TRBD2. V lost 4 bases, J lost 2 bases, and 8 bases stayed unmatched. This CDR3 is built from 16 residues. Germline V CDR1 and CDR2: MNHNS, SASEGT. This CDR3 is CASSAGGRLNTDTQYF. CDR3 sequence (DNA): TGTGCCAGCAGTGCGGGCGGGAGGCTAAACACAGATACGCAGTATTTT.

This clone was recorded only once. The CDR3 region is CSVAATHRKHTYEQYF. In nucleotides, the CDR3 is TGCAGCGTTGCAGCCACACACAGGAAGCATACCTACGAGCAGTACTTC. V and J are TRBV29-1 and TRBJ2-7; D possibly corresponds to TRBD1 (5 bases). This CDR3 spans 16 amino acids. Germline V lookup: CDR1 SQVTM, CDR2 ANQGSEA. V was pared by 4 bases and J by 2 bases, with 21 bases between.

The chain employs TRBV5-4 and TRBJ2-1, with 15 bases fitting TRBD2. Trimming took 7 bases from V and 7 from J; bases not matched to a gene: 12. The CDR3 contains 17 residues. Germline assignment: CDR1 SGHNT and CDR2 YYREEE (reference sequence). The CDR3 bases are TGTGCCAGCGGAAGGACTAGCGGGAGGGCCAGGGCTAATGAGCAGTTCTTC. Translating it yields CASGRTSGRARANEQFF.

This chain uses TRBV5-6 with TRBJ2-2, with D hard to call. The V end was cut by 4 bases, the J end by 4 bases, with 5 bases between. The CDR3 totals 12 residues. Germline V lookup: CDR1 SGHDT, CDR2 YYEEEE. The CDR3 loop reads CASSRSTGELFF. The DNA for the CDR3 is TGTGCCAGCAGCCGGAGCACCGGGGAGCTGTTTTTT. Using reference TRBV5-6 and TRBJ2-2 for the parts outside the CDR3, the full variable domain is DAGVTQSPTHLIKTRGQQVTLRCSPKSGHDTVSWYQQALGQGPQFIFQYYEEEERQRGNFPDRFSGHQFPNYSSELNVNALLLGDSALYLCASSRSTGELFFGEGSRLTVL.

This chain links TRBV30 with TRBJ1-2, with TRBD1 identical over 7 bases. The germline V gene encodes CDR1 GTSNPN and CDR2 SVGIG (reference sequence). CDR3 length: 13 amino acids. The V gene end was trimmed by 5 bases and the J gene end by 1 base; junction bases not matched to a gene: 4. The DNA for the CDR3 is TGTGCCTGGGTTACAGGGGTTAACTATGGCTACACCTTC. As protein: CAWVTGVNYGYTF.

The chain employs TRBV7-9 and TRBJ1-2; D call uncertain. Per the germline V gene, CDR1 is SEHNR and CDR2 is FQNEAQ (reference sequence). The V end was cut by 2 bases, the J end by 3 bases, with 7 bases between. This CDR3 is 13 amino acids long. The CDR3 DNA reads TGTGCCAGCAGCTTATTCGAGGACTATGGCTACACCTTC. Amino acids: CASSLFEDYGYTF. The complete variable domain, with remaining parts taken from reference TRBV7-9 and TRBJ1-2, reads DTGVSQNPRHKITKRGQNVTFRCDPISEHNRLYWYRQTLGQGPEFLTYFQNEAQLEKSRLLSDRFSAERPKGSFSTLEIQRTEQGDSAMYLCASSLFEDYGYTFGSGTRLTVV.

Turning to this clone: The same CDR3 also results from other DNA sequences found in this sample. CDR3 protein: CASSLQGTGELFF. CDR3 DNA sequence: TGCGCCAGCAGCTTACAGGGGACCGGGGAGCTGTTTTTT. The V gene is TRBV5-1, the J gene TRBJ2-2; 7 nucleotides align to TRBD1. This CDR3 is built from 13 residues. CDR1 is SGHRS and CDR2 is YFSETQ in the germline V gene. Trimming removed 2 bases from V and 5 bases from J; junction bases left unmatched: 0.

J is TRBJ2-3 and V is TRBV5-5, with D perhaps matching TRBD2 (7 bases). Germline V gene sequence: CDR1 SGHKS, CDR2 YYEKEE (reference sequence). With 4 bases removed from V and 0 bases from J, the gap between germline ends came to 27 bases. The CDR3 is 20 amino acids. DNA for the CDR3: TGTGCCAGCAGCCTAAATCCGCCTCGGGGGGCAGCCTCTAGCACAGATACGCAGTATTTT. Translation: CASSLNPPRGAASSTDTQYF. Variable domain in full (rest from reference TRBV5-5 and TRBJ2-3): DAGVTQSPTHLIKTRGQQVTLRCSPISGHKSVSWYQQVLGQGPQFIFQYYEKEERGRGNFPDRFSARQFPNYSSELNVNALLLGDSALYLCASSLNPPRGAASSTDTQYFGPGTRLTVL.

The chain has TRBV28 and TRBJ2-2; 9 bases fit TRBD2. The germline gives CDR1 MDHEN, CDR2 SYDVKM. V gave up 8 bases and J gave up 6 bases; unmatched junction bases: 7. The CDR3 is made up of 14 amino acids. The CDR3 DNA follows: TGTGCCAGCGGGTTAGCGGGAGTTGCCGGGGAGCTGTTTTTT. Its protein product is CASGLAGVAGELFF.

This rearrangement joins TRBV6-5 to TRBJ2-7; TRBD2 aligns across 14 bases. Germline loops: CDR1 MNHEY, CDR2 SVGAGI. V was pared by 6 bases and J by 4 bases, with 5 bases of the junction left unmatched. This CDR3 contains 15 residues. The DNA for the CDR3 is TGTGCCAGCAGACCCGGGACTAGCGGGAGATACGAGCAGTACTTC. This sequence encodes CASRPGTSGRYEQYF.

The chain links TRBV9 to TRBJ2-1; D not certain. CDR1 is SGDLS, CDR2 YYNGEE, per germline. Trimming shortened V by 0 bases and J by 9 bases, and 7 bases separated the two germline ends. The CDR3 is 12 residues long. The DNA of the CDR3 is TGTGCCAGCAGCGTAGTGCAAGGTGAGCAGTTCTTC. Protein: CASSVVQGEQFF.